A selection of T cell receptor beta chains follows, all from one sample in a study of T cell responses to AZD1222 COVID-19 vaccine. The data were produced by immunoSEQ multiplex PCR, yet TCRdb's version contains in-frame clones alone and is incomplete. The sample consists of fewer than 150,000 clones, 75% to 90% of them appearing once. This material consisted of peripheral blood, taken 28 days after the second AZD1222 dose. These TCRs come from an adult who received the AZD1222 COVID-19 vaccine. Each CDR3 is given with its conserved first and last residue. A D gene is named only where the DNA matches it firmly. The listing skips clone size in some rows; elsewhere it reads once, few, many or a size class.

v_gene,j_gene,abundance,d_gene,CDR3nt,CDR3aa
TRBV15,TRBJ1-2,NA,NA,TGTGCCACCAGCAGAGATGAGACGGGATATGGCTACACCTTC,CATSRDETGYGYTF
TRBV5-5,TRBJ1-4,NA,TRBD1,TGTGCCAGCAGCCCGGGGACAGTTGGCGTAGAAAAACTGTTTTTT,CASSPGTVGVEKLFF
TRBV7-6,TRBJ1-5,NA,NA,TGTGCCAGCAGTCGCGACAGCACCCACTCCCAGCATTTT,CASSRDSTHSQHF
TRBV16,TRBJ2-7,NA,NA,TGTGCCAGCAGCGCCCATCGGAGTCCCTACGAGCAGTACTTC,CASSAHRSPYEQYF
TRBV7-8,TRBJ2-1,NA,TRBD1,TGTGCCAGCAGCGTCTGGACAGGGTATGGGGACAATGAGCAGTTCTTC,CASSVWTGYGDNEQFF
TRBV5-8,TRBJ2-5,NA,TRBD2,TGTGCCAGCAGCTTGGGCCCTAGCGGGAGAGAGACCCAGTACTTC,CASSLGPSGRETQYF
TRBV5-1,TRBJ1-6,NA,TRBD1,TGCGCCAGCAGCCGACAGGGATTGGATTCACCCCTCCACTTT,CASSRQGLDSPLHF
TRBV11-3,TRBJ2-7,NA,NA,TGTGCCAGCAGCGAAAGACAAAAGGGCTCCTACGAGCAGTACTTC,CASSERQKGSYEQYF
TRBV7-9,TRBJ2-1,NA,TRBD2,TGTGCCAGCGGATTGGGACTAGCCCTCAATGAGCAGTTCTTC,CASGLGLALNEQFF
TRBV6-5,TRBJ2-5,NA,NA,TGTGCCAGCAGTCCTTCCAGGGTGGCGGAGACCCAGTACTTC,CASSPSRVAETQYF
TRBV18,TRBJ2-5,NA,TRBD2,TGTGCCACATCCCGCTCGGCGGGAGGCCAAGAGACCCAGTACTTC,CATSRSAGGQETQYF
TRBV7-2,TRBJ2-1,NA,NA,TGTGCCAGCAGCTCCTTCCCGAGACTCTCCTACAATGAGCAGTTCTTC,CASSSFPRLSYNEQFF
TRBV19,TRBJ1-1,once,NA,TGTGCCAGTAAAAGGGGCACCATGAACACTGAAGCTTTCTTT,CASKRGTMNTEAFF
TRBV30,TRBJ1-5,NA,TRBD1,TGTGCCTGGAGCCAGGGGGTAAATCAGCCCCAGCATTTT,CAWSQGVNQPQHF
TRBV5-1,TRBJ1-2,NA,TRBD1,TGCGCCAGCAGCTTCAGACAGGGGGCGCGGGGCTACACCTTC,CASSFRQGARGYTF
TRBV7-9,TRBJ2-7,NA,TRBD1,TGTGCCAGCAGCTTACTGGGACAGGGGGGTCGCGAGCAGTACTTC,CASSLLGQGGREQYF
TRBV7-9,TRBJ1-3,NA,NA,TGTGCCAGCAGCCCGACGGAGGCTTCTCGGGAAAACACCATATATTTT,CASSPTEASRENTIYF
TRBV6-5,TRBJ2-2,NA,NA,TGTGCCAGCGGATTAAGGGTTTCCGGGGAGCTGTTTTTT,CASGLRVSGELFF
TRBV7-2,TRBJ1-1,once,NA,TGTGCCAGCAGCTCTCAGGGGAGAGACACTGAAGCTTTCTTT,CASSSQGRDTEAFF
TRBV29-1,TRBJ1-1,NA,TRBD1,TGCAGCGGGAACAGGGGGAACACTGAAGCTTTCTTT,CSGNRGNTEAFF
TRBV6-4,TRBJ2-6,once,TRBD2,TGTGCCAGCAGTAGACTAGCGGGAGGACTCTCTGGGGCCAACGTCCTGACTTTC,CASSRLAGGLSGANVLTF
TRBV4-3,TRBJ2-3,once,TRBD2,TGCGCCAGCAGCCAAAGAGCGGGGGGGGCCACAGATACGCAGTATTTT,CASSQRAGGATDTQYF
TRBV28,TRBJ2-5,NA,NA,TGTGCCAGCAGTTTATACTCGGGGAAGACCCAAGAGACCCAGTACTTC,CASSLYSGKTQETQYF
TRBV4-3,TRBJ2-5,NA,NA,TGCGCCAGCAGCCAAGATCTAGGTCCCAAGGAGACCCAGTACTTC,CASSQDLGPKETQYF
TRBV5-4,TRBJ2-5,NA,NA,TGTGCCAGCAGCTTGCGCGGGCTAGGCCAGGAGACCCAGTACTTC,CASSLRGLGQETQYF
TRBV11-3,TRBJ2-7,NA,TRBD1,TGTGCCAGCAGCCTCCGGGACAGGGATTACGAGCAGTACTTC,CASSLRDRDYEQYF
TRBV10-3,TRBJ1-1,NA,NA,TGTGCCATCAGTGAGTCTGGGCGGGAGAACACTGAAGCTTTCTTT,CAISESGRENTEAFF
TRBV4-3,TRBJ1-5,once,NA,TGCGCCAGCAGCCAAGAAAGGGAAACTCAGCCCCAGCATTTT,CASSQERETQPQHF
TRBV28,TRBJ2-7,NA,NA,TGTGCCAGCAGCCCGACATTTGACTCCTTCGAGCAGTACTTC,CASSPTFDSFEQYF
TRBV4-1,TRBJ1-3,NA,TRBD1,TGCGCCAGCAGCCAAGACTGGGACAGTCCTTCTGGAAACACCATATATTTT,CASSQDWDSPSGNTIYF
TRBV27,TRBJ1-5,NA,TRBD1,TGTGCCAGCAGTTTAAATACAGGGGACCTAAATCAGCCCCAGCATTTT,CASSLNTGDLNQPQHF
TRBV5-4,TRBJ2-7,NA,TRBD2,TGTGCCAGCAGCTACGAACTAGCGGGGGGAAGCGAGCAGTACTTC,CASSYELAGGSEQYF
TRBV11-1,TRBJ1-2,NA,TRBD1,TGTGCCAGCAGCTTAGGTTTTCGGACAGGGAATGGCTACACCTTC,CASSLGFRTGNGYTF
TRBV11-2,TRBJ2-7,NA,NA,TGTGCCAGCAGTCGACGGGGTATGGTCCCCTCCTACGAGCAGTACTTC,CASSRRGMVPSYEQYF
TRBV2,TRBJ2-7,NA,TRBD1,TGTGCCAGCAGACGGACAGGGGCCTCCGAGCAGTACTTC,CASRRTGASEQYF
TRBV6-5,TRBJ1-1,NA,TRBD1,TGTGCCAGCAGTACCACCGGGACAGGGAGGACTGAAGCTTTCTTT,CASSTTGTGRTEAFF
TRBV3-1/TRBV3-2,TRBJ1-2,NA,NA,TGTGCCAGCAGCCAAGCTTTATCTAGGGGCGACTATGGCTACACCTTC,CASSQALSRGDYGYTF
TRBV5-6,TRBJ2-5,NA,NA,TGTGCCAGCAGCTTGGCCTTAGTAGGGTGGAAGACCCAGTACTTC,CASSLALVGWKTQYF
TRBV15,TRBJ2-7,NA,NA,TGTGCCACCAGCAGAGATCCCACCTACGAGCAGTACTTC,CATSRDPTYEQYF
TRBV6-5,TRBJ1-1,NA,NA,TGTGCCAGCAGTTCTCGGACCGTGGATGCTTTCTTT,CASSSRTVDAFF
TRBV7-2,TRBJ2-4,NA,TRBD1,TGTGCCAGCAGCGCGCAACCGGGACAGGGAGGGTACTTC,CASSAQPGQGGYF
TRBV4-1,TRBJ2-7,once,TRBD2,TGCGCCAGCAGCCCCTCTCGGACTAGCTGGGACGACGAGCAGTACTTC,CASSPSRTSWDDEQYF
TRBV6-2/TRBV6-3,TRBJ1-2,NA,NA,TGTGCCAGCAGTGCTGCGAGCCCCCGAGATGGCTACACCTTC,CASSAASPRDGYTF
TRBV27,TRBJ1-5,NA,TRBD1,TGTGCCAGCAGTCCGGGACAGAGCAATCAGCCCCAGCATTTT,CASSPGQSNQPQHF
TRBV6-5,TRBJ1-4,NA,TRBD1,TGTGCCAGCAGGGCACCGTCGACAGGGAATGAAAAACTGTTTTTT,CASRAPSTGNEKLFF
TRBV2,TRBJ2-5,NA,TRBD2,TGTGCCAGCATTTTGAACGGGGGGGACCAAGAGACCCAGTACTTC,CASILNGGDQETQYF
TRBV7-9,TRBJ2-3,once,NA,TGTGCCAGCAGCTTTGGGCCAGACATTAAAGATACGCAGTATTTT,CASSFGPDIKDTQYF
TRBV11-2,TRBJ2-2,NA,TRBD1,TGTGCCAGCAGCACCCTCGAAGGGGGCTACGGGGAGCTGTTTTTT,CASSTLEGGYGELFF